Following are 30 T cell receptor beta chains from one sample sequenced in a study of long-term antiretroviral therapy in people with HIV. Sequencing used immunoSEQ v3.0 at survey level. Sequencing was performed with immunoSEQ multiplex PCR; in TCRdb, only in-frame clones are kept and a portion is missing. The sample records tens of thousands of clones, over 75% being singletons. The sample in question was unsorted PBMCs, obtained 1.5 years after starting antiretroviral therapy. These receptors were obtained from a man aged 25 to 40 with HIV.

The chain uses TRBV7-2 and TRBJ1-2, with a possible D match to TRBD1 (6 bases). The CDR3 length is 15 residues. Germline V gene data show CDR1 as SGHTA and CDR2 as FQGNSA. The V end was cut by 5 bases, the J end by 4 bases, with 17 bases between. The CDR3 region is CASSPFQRGAYGYTF. CDR3 coding DNA: TGTGCCAGCAGCCCCTTCCAGAGGGGGGCCTATGGCTACACCTTC.

Only a few counts were recorded for this clone. This sequence joins TRBV7-2 and TRBJ2-1, with D possibly matching TRBD2 (7 bases). The germline V gene encodes CDR1 SGHTA and CDR2 FQGNSA. V lost 1 base to trimming and J lost 3 bases, with 13 bases between them. The CDR3 extends over 16 amino acids. CDR3 DNA sequence: TGTGCCAGCAGCTTAGGGGGAGGGGGTTTCTACAATGAGCAGTTCTTC. It translates to CASSLGGGGFYNEQFF. The full variable domain, its missing parts supplied by reference TRBV7-2 and TRBJ2-1, is GAGVSQSPSNKVTEKGKDVELRCDPISGHTALYWYRQSLGQGLEFLIYFQGNSAPDKSGLPSDRFSAERTGGSVSTLTIQRTQQEDSAVYLCASSLGGGGFYNEQFFGPGTRLTVL.

This clone was counted once. The rearrangement joins TRBV27 to TRBJ1-5, with a possible D match to TRBD1 (5 bases). CDR1 is MNHEY and CDR2 is SMNVEV in the germline V gene (reference sequence). V was clipped by 4 bases and J by 2 bases, with 9 bases between them. CDR3 length: 14 residues. CDR3 residues: CASSSGTGNQPQHF. The CDR3 nucleotides read TGTGCCAGCAGTTCTGGGACTGGCAATCAGCCCCAGCATTTT.

V is TRBV4-2 and J is TRBJ2-5, with a weak D call TRBD1 (6 bases). CDR3 length: 17 residues. CDR1 and CDR2 from the germline V gene are LGHNA and YNFKEQ. V gave up 5 bases and J gave up 5 bases, with 24 bases separating them. The chain's CDR3 is CASSRDVSGEEGETQYF. The CDR3 DNA follows: TGTGCCAGCAGCAGGGACGTCTCAGGGGAAGAGGGGGAGACCCAGTACTTC.

The genes are TRBV27 and TRBJ1-1, with TRBD1 as a possible D gene (5 bases). Germline V lookup: CDR1 MNHEY, CDR2 SMNVEV (reference sequence). The CDR3 totals 14 residues. Trimming took off 9 bases at V and 7 bases at J, with 21 bases between the two ends. The chain's CDR3 is CASCRDFRRGEAFF. CDR3 DNA: TGTGCCAGTTGTCGGGACTTCCGTAGAGGTGAAGCTTTCTTT.

This clone was seen a single time. The chain has TRBV7-9 and TRBJ2-3; 11 positions agree with TRBD2. The CDR3 consists of 15 residues. Germline V gene data show CDR1 as SEHNR and CDR2 as FQNEAQ (reference sequence). The junction had 3 bases not matched to a gene; V was cut back by 4 bases and J by 3 bases. Written as DNA, the CDR3 is TGTGCCAGCAGCTGGCGACTAGCGGGAACAGATACGCAGTATTTT. Its translation is CASSWRLAGTDTQYF.

Only a few counts were recorded for this clone. The chain combines TRBV19 with TRBJ2-7, with TRBD1 identical over 8 bases. With 5 bases clipped from V and 5 bases from J, the junction kept 5 bases outside the gene matches. Germline-derived CDR1 and CDR2 are LNHDA and SQIVND (reference sequence). The CDR3 extends over 13 amino acids. CDR3 sequence (DNA): TGTGCCAGTAGTGTCCAGGGGGCGAACGAGCAGTACTTC. This sequence encodes CASSVQGANEQYF.

The chain is built from TRBV11-3 and TRBJ2-1; 10 bases are a match to TRBD1. This CDR3 contains 15 residues. Trimming cost V 4 bases and J 2 bases; bases outside gene matches: 2. Germline loops: CDR1 SGHNT, CDR2 YENEEA. The CDR3 protein is CASSSGTGAYNEQFF. The CDR3 region has the DNA TGTGCCAGCAGCTCCGGGACAGGGGCCTACAATGAGCAGTTCTTC.

The chain carries TRBV15 and TRBJ1-3, with D maybe TRBD1 (5 bases). The CDR3 sequence is 17 residues long. Germline values: CDR1 LNHNV, CDR2 YYDKDF (reference sequence). V was cut by 1 base and J by 0 bases, with 13 bases left in between. CDR3 bases: TGTGCCACCAGCAGAGGAGGACAAATCGTCTCTGGAAACACCATATATTTT. This sequence encodes CATSRGGQIVSGNTIYF.

The chain uses TRBV5-1 and TRBJ2-5; no clear D. Germline CDR1 SGHRS, CDR2 YFSETQ. V was clipped by 3 bases and J by 2 bases, with 11 bases between them. The CDR3 is 14 amino acids. CDR3 sequence (DNA): TGCGCCAGCAGCTACAACTTGGGGCAAGAGACCCAGTACTTC. This gives the protein CASSYNLGQETQYF.

The rearrangement uses TRBV5-1 and TRBJ2-3; 10 nucleotides agree with TRBD2. Germline lookup yields CDR1 SGHRS and CDR2 YFSETQ. The CDR3 runs to 15 residues. After removal of 0 bases from V and 5 bases from J, the junction contained 3 bases not matched to a gene. CDR3 loop: CASSLEASGGDTQYF. The CDR3 DNA sequence: TGCGCCAGCAGCTTGGAGGCTAGCGGGGGAGATACGCAGTATTTT.

The chain combines TRBV27 with TRBJ2-7; D remains unclear. CDR1 and CDR2 from the germline V gene are MNHEY and SMNVEV (reference sequence). V shed 3 bases and J shed 5 bases, with 11 bases lying between them. This CDR3 has 13 amino acids. The CDR3 reads CASSFKGIHEQYF. In DNA form, the CDR3 reads TGTGCCAGCAGTTTTAAGGGTATCCACGAGCAGTACTTC.

This chain links TRBV6-5 with TRBJ2-1; tentative D call: TRBD1 (6 bases). This CDR3 contains 14 residues. Germline lookup yields CDR1 MNHEY and CDR2 SVGAGI. V dropped 4 bases and J dropped 9 bases, with 16 bases sitting between them. The CDR3 spells CASSSSFTGLEQFF. In DNA, the CDR3 is TGTGCCAGCAGTTCATCTTTTACAGGGCTTGAGCAGTTCTTC.

This clone has a handful of counts. The CDR3 sequence is CASSRGGSHGYTF. Here the CDR3 DNA reads TGTGCCAGCAGCCGAGGAGGGAGTCATGGCTACACCTTC. The chain combines TRBV27 with TRBJ1-2; no clear D. Trimming removed 6 bases from V and 6 bases from J, with 14 bases in between. Germline V CDR1 and CDR2: MNHEY, SMNVEV (reference sequence). This CDR3 has 13 residues.

The rearrangement joins TRBV28 to TRBJ1-4, with D perhaps TRBD1 (5 bases). V was shortened by 6 bases and J by 5 bases, with 13 bases between the two germline ends. The V gene's germline CDR1 is MDHEN and CDR2 SYDVKM. The CDR3 loop spans 14 amino acids. This CDR3 reads CASSPPGRNEKLFF. CDR3 DNA sequence: TGTGCCAGCAGCCCTCCGGGACGGAATGAAAAACTGTTTTTT.

This clone was detected a few times. V usage is TRBV16 and J usage is TRBJ1-2; tentative D call: TRBD1 (5 bases). CDR1 is KGHSY and CDR2 is FQNENV in the germline V gene. The CDR3 loop spans 13 amino acids. Trimming left V 0 bases short and J 7 bases short, with 9 bases between. Here the CDR3 DNA reads TGTGCCAGCAGCCAATCTCCGGGGGGTGGCTACACCTTC. This encodes CASSQSPGGGYTF.

The chain links TRBV7-2 to TRBJ2-7, with D possibly called TRBD1 or TRBD2 (5 bases each). Germline lookup yields CDR1 SGHTA and CDR2 FQGNSA. The CDR3 extends over 13 amino acids. Between the trimmed V and J ends, which lost 4 bases and 3 bases, there was a span of 10 bases. The CDR3 loop is CASSSRDRYEQYF. CDR3 DNA: TGTGCCAGCAGCTCACGGGACCGCTACGAGCAGTACTTC.

The chain links TRBV6-5 to TRBJ2-5; tentatively, D is TRBD2 (7 bases). The CDR3 extends over 13 amino acids. CDR1 is MNHEY, CDR2 SVGAGI, per germline. V lost 9 bases to trimming and J lost 4 bases, with 15 bases between them. This CDR3 is CASSRGGGETQYF. The CDR3 DNA is TGTGCCAGTAGTAGGGGAGGGGGAGAGACCCAGTACTTC.

This chain uses TRBV6-6 with TRBJ2-3, with a possible D match to TRBD2 (7 bases). V lost 5 bases, J lost 3 bases, and 9 bases lay in between. The CDR3 totals 13 residues. Per the germline V gene, CDR1 is MNHNY and CDR2 is SVGAGI (reference sequence). CDR3 amino acids: CASSEGGTDTQYF. The CDR3 DNA reads TGTGCCAGCAGTGAGGGGGGGACAGATACGCAGTATTTT.

For the CDR3, the DNA is TGTGCCAGCGACCTGGCGGCCAATCAGCCCCAGCATTTT. This codes for CASDLAANQPQHF. The V call is TRBV2, the J call TRBJ1-5; the D is unclear. Between the trimmed V and J ends, which lost 8 bases and 3 bases, there was a span of 11 bases. There are 13 residues in the CDR3. CDR1 SNHLY and CDR2 FYNNEI come from the germline V gene.

J is TRBJ2-7 and V is TRBV6-5; D possibly uses TRBD1 or TRBD2 (5 bases each). The CDR3 runs to 16 residues. The germline V gene encodes CDR1 MNHEY and CDR2 SVGAGI. Deletions cut 0 bases from V and 2 bases from J, with 14 bases between. The CDR3 protein is CASSYSRGDLAYEQYF. The CDR3 DNA sequence: TGTGCCAGCAGTTACTCGAGGGGTGACTTGGCCTACGAGCAGTACTTC.

The chain combines TRBV11-2 with TRBJ1-1, with D possibly matching TRBD1 (6 bases). V shed 0 bases and J shed 1 base, with 9 bases lying between them. The germline V gene encodes CDR1 SGHAT and CDR2 FQNNGV. The CDR3 consists of 15 residues. CDR3 bases: TGTGCCAGCAGCTTAGATGTCAGGGGGAACACTGAAGCTTTCTTT. Encoded protein: CASSLDVRGNTEAFF.

The chain carries TRBV28 and TRBJ2-3; D not certain. The CDR3 length is 11 residues. Germline CDR1 MDHEN, CDR2 SYDVKM. The V gene lost 8 bases and the J gene lost 2 bases, with 5 bases spanning the gap. The CDR3 is CASEVTDTQYF. The CDR3 DNA reads TGTGCCAGCGAGGTCACAGATACGCAGTATTTT. Filled out from reference TRBV28 and TRBJ2-3, the complete variable domain reads DVKVTQSSRYLVKRTGEKVFLECVQDMDHENMFWYRQDPGLGLRLIYFSYDVKMKEKGDIPEGYSVSREKKERFSLILESASTNQTSMYLCASEVTDTQYFGPGTRLTVL.

The chain is built from TRBV7-3 and TRBJ1-2, with no clear D. The germline V gene has CDR1 SGHTA and CDR2 FQGTGA. Trimming took 4 bases from V and 10 from J, leaving 19 bases between them. This CDR3 region has 14 residues. The CDR3 DNA follows: TGTGCCAGCAGCTCCACCGGGTCCCGGGGAGACTACACCTTC. Amino acids: CASSSTGSRGDYTF.

This sequence joins TRBV4-3 and TRBJ2-7, with a weak D call TRBD1 (5 bases). The CDR3 loop spans 17 amino acids. Between the trimmed V and J ends, which lost 1 base and 0 bases, there was a span of 16 bases. Germline CDR1 LGHNA, CDR2 YSLEER. The CDR3: CASSQGHQGGFSYEQYF. For the CDR3, the DNA is TGCGCCAGCAGCCAAGGACATCAGGGTGGATTCTCCTACGAGCAGTACTTC.

The chain carries TRBV2 and TRBJ1-4; 7 nucleotides line up with TRBD1. There are 13 residues in the CDR3. V dropped 5 bases and J dropped 5; count of bases not matched to a gene: 2. In germline, CDR1 is SNHLY, CDR2 FYNNEI. The CDR3 here is CASSRGLNEKLFF. The DNA for the CDR3 is TGTGCCAGCAGTAGGGGGCTAAATGAAAAACTGTTTTTT.

This clone is labeled as medium-sized (0.01 to 0.1%). The chain recombines TRBV19 with TRBJ1-2; 8 nucleotides match TRBD1. The J segment lost 2 bases and the V segment lost 4 bases, leaving 9 bases of the junction unmatched. This CDR3 region has 16 residues. CDR1 and CDR2 (germline): LNHDA, SQIVND (reference sequence). The CDR3 DNA reads as TGTGCCAGTAGTAGAGAGCGACAGGGGTTCAACTATGGCTACACCTTC. Its translation: CASSRERQGFNYGYTF.

V gene TRBV20-1 combines with J gene TRBJ2-3; D uncertain. The V gene lost 6 bases and the J gene lost 8 bases, with 12 bases spanning the gap. The CDR3 runs to 11 residues. Germline CDR1 and CDR2: DFQATT and SNEGSKA (reference sequence). The DNA for the CDR3 is TGCAGTGCCTGGGTCGGTGGTACGCAGTATTTT. This translates into CSAWVGGTQYF.

This chain uses TRBV5-1 with TRBJ2-7; 8 bases line up with TRBD1. This CDR3 is built from 14 residues. Germline CDR1 SGHRS, CDR2 YFSETQ. The J segment lost 4 bases and the V segment lost 3 bases, leaving 6 bases of the junction unmatched. Here the CDR3 DNA reads TGCGCCAGCAGCTCGAGCAGGGGGCTGTACGAGCAGTACTTC. Encoded protein: CASSSSRGLYEQYF.

The genes are TRBV19 and TRBJ2-7, with TRBD1 matching 10 bases. CDR1 and CDR2 from the germline V gene are LNHDA and SQIVND (reference sequence). This CDR3 has 14 amino acids. V dropped 4 bases and J dropped 2; count of bases not matched to a gene: 2. The CDR3 spells CASSTTGGPYEQYF. The DNA for the CDR3 is TGTGCCAGTAGTACGACAGGGGGCCCCTACGAGCAGTACTTC.